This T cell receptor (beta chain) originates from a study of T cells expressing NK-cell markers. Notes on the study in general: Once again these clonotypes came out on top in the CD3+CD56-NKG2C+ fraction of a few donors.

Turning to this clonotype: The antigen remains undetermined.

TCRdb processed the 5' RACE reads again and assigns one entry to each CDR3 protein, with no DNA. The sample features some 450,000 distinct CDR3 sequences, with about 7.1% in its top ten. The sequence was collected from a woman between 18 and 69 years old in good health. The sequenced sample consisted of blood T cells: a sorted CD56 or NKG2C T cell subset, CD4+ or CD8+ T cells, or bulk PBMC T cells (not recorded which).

The CDR3 is CASSYAGTGAYEQYF. The V and J genes are TRBV6-2 or TRBV6-3 and TRBJ2-7; TCRdb's D gene call, TRBD1, goes unchecked for lack of DNA. This CDR3 has 15 residues. Germline V gene data show CDR1 as MNHEY and CDR2 as SVGEGT.